Below, 7 T cell receptor beta chains from the same sample are listed, as sequenced in a study of CD8+ T cells in alopecia areata. Investigators isolated RNA and reverse transcribed it into cDNA to act as the sequencing template. Assay used: immunoSEQ multiplex PCR; TCRdb lists only in-frame clones, some missing. The table shows about 250,000 clones, with around 64% occurring only once. Indicated treatment: oral pan-JAK inhibitor, 5-10 mg twice daily. Sequenced material: CD4+ T cells sorted from blood, taken at week 52, from a patient treated with tofacitinib. The receptor set was obtained from a human donor with alopecia areata.

The chain couples TRBV6-5 to TRBJ2-5; 7 bases agree with TRBD2. The CDR3 loop spans 14 amino acids. V lost 6 bases to trimming and J lost 5 bases; unmatched junction nucleotides: 9. Germline V CDR1 and CDR2: MNHEY, SVGAGI. The CDR3 sequence: CASRRGAGGETQYF. The DNA of the CDR3 is TGTGCCAGCAGGCGGGGCGCCGGGGGGGAGACCCAGTACTTC.

The V and J genes are TRBV30 and TRBJ2-7; TRBD1 matches at 8 bases. The CDR3 spans 15 residues. Per germline, CDR1 GTSNPN and CDR2 SVGIG (reference sequence). V lost 1 base, J lost 3 bases, and 8 bases stayed unmatched. Written as DNA, the CDR3 is TGTGCCTGGAGTGGGGTGGACAGGGTAAACTACGAGCAGTACTTC. Amino acid sequence: CAWSGVDRVNYEQYF. Full variable domain (rest looked up from reference TRBV30 and TRBJ2-7): SQTIHQWPATLVQPVGSPLSLECTVEGTSNPNLYWYRQAAGRGLQLLFYSVGIGQISSEVPQNLSASRPQDRQFILSSKKLLLSDSGFYLCAWSGVDRVNYEQYFGPGTRLTVT.

The rearrangement uses TRBV29-1 and TRBJ1-2, with 11 bases fitting TRBD1. There are 13 residues in the CDR3. Germline lookup yields CDR1 SQVTM and CDR2 ANQGSEA. V dropped 4 bases and J dropped 6; count of bases not matched to a gene: 4. CDR3 loop: CSVGTGGRHGYTF. In DNA form, the CDR3 reads TGCAGCGTTGGGACAGGGGGCCGGCATGGCTACACCTTC.

V gene TRBV7-3 combines with J gene TRBJ2-3, with 9 nucleotides matching TRBD2. This CDR3 spans 15 amino acids. V was clipped by 2 bases and J by 4 bases; unmatched bases: 4. The germline V gene has CDR1 SGHTA and CDR2 FQGTGA. CDR3 residues: CASSLVAGASDTQYF. CDR3 DNA: TGTGCCAGCAGCTTAGTAGCGGGGGCGTCAGATACGCAGTATTTT.

CDR3 in DNA: TGCAGTGTCATCCTGACAGGCGAAGCTTTCTTT. Protein: CSVILTGEAFF. The rearrangement uses TRBV20-1 and TRBJ1-1; perhaps TRBD1 as D (6 bases). The CDR3 runs to 11 residues. Germline V lookup: CDR1 DFQATT, CDR2 SNEGSKA (reference sequence). V lost 7 bases, J lost 8 bases, and 14 bases lay in between.

V and J are TRBV2 and TRBJ1-2; 8 bases fit TRBD1. V lost 4 bases to trimming and J lost 4 bases; unmatched junction nucleotides: 5. The CDR3 loop spans 14 amino acids. Germline V gives CDR1 SNHLY, CDR2 FYNNEI. The CDR3 sequence: CASSAQGVSYGYTF. The CDR3 coding sequence is TGTGCCAGCAGTGCACAGGGGGTATCCTATGGCTACACCTTC.

The chain couples TRBV27 to TRBJ2-5; the D is unclear. V lost 0 bases and J 1 base, leaving 6 bases between the germline ends. This CDR3 region has 14 residues. Germline assignment: CDR1 MNHEY and CDR2 SMNVEV (reference sequence). The CDR3 DNA reads TGTGCCAGCAGTTTATCGCACAGCCAAGAGACCCAGTACTTC. It encodes CASSLSHSQETQYF.